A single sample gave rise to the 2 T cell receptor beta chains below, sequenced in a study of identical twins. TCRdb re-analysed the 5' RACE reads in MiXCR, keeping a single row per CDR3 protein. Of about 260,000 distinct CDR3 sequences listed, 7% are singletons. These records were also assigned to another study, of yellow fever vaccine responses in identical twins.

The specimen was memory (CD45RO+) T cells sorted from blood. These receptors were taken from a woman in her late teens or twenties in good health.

The CDR3 reads CASSEPGLAGASTDTQYF. CDR3 sequence (DNA): TGTGCCAGCAGCGAACCGGGACTAGCGGGGGCCAGCACAGATACGCAGTATTTT. The rearrangement joins TRBV11-2 to TRBJ2-3, with 14 bases lining up with TRBD2. Looked up from germline, CDR1 is SGHAT and CDR2 is FQNNGV. There are 18 residues in the CDR3. The V segment lost 5 bases and the J segment 0 bases; nucleotides outside the gene matches: 7.

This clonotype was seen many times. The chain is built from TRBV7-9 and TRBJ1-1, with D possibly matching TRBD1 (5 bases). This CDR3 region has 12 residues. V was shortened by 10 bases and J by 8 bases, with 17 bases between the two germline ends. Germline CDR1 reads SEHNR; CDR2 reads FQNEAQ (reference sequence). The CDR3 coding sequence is TGTGCCACCAGGGAGGGGCCGTACGAAGCTTTCTTT. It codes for CATREGPYEAFF. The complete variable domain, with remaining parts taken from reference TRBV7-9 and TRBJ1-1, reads DTGVSQNPRHKITKRGQNVTFRCDPISEHNRLYWYRQTLGQGPEFLTYFQNEAQLEKSRLLSDRFSAERPKGSFSTLEIQRTEQGDSAMYLCATREGPYEAFFGQGTRLTVV.